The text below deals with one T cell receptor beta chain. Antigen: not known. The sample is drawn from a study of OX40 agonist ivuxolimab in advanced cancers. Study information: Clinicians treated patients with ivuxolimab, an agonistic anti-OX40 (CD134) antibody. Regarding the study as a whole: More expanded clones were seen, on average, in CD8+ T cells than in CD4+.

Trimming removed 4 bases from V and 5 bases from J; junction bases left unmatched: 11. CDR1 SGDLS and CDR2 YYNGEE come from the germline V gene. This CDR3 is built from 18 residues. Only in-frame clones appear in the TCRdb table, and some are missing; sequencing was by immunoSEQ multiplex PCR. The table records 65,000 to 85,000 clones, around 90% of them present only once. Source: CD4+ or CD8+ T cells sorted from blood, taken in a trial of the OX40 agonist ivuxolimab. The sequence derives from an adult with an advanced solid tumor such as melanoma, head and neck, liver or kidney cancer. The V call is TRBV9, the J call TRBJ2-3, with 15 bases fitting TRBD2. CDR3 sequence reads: CASSPFIGLAGGEDTQYF. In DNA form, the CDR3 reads TGTGCCAGCAGCCCATTTATCGGACTAGCGGGGGGGGAAGATACGCAGTATTTT. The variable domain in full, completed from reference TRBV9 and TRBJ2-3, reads DSGVTQTPKHLITATGQRVTLRCSPRSGDLSVYWYQQSLDQGLQFLIQYYNGEERAKGNILERFSAQQFPDLHSELNLSSLELGDSALYFCASSPFIGLAGGEDTQYFGPGTRLTVL.